The 29 T cell receptor beta chains in this list originate from one sample, sequenced in a study of blood T cell repertoires in COVID-19. Libraries were prepared by immunoSEQ multiplex PCR; TCRdb keeps only in-frame clonotypes and omits some of them. The sample holds 45,000 to 55,000 clones; 84% are singletons and the top ten take about 4.4%. Sequenced input: peripheral blood. These receptors originate from a man aged 45-65 years with active COVID-19.

The rearrangement joins TRBV19 to TRBJ2-7; maybe TRBD2 (5 bases). The germline V gene encodes CDR1 LNHDA and CDR2 SQIVND (reference sequence). The CDR3 runs 14 residues. V lost 5 bases and J lost 1, with 12 bases in between. This CDR3 is CASSAIATSYEQYF. The CDR3, as DNA: TGTGCCAGTAGTGCCATAGCGACATCCTACGAGCAGTACTTC.

This sequence joins TRBV12-3 or TRBV12-4 and TRBJ1-5; a possible D gene is TRBD1 (5 bases). V was trimmed by 3 bases and J by 8 bases, leaving 8 bases between them. The CDR3 runs to 12 residues. This chain's CDR3 is CASSFQGKPQHF. In DNA, the CDR3 is TGTGCCAGCAGTTTTCAGGGTAAGCCCCAGCATTTT.

V and J are TRBV4-1 and TRBJ2-7; TRBD1 matches at 9 bases. Per germline, CDR1 MGHRA and CDR2 YSYEKL. V was clipped by 5 bases and J by 7 bases; unmatched bases: 9. CDR3 length: 14 amino acids. The CDR3 nucleotides read TGCGCCAGCAGCGAGACCGGACAGGGGCAAGAGCAGTACTTC. Its translation is CASSETGQGQEQYF.

This clone was seen only once. The V and J genes are TRBV6-4 and TRBJ2-1; 16 nucleotides align to TRBD2. V was pared by 5 bases and J by 5 bases, with 3 bases of the junction left unmatched. The CDR3 has 16 residues. Germline V gene sequence: CDR1 MRHNA, CDR2 SNTAGT. CDR3 in DNA: TGTGCCAGCAGTCTCGGGACTAGCGGGGGGGACAATGAGCAGTTCTTC. It translates to CASSLGTSGGDNEQFF.

V usage is TRBV6-5 and J usage is TRBJ2-3; D remains unclear. Per germline, CDR1 MNHEY and CDR2 SVGAGI. The CDR3 consists of 16 residues. Trimming left V 4 bases short and J 4 bases short, with 18 bases between. The CDR3 coding sequence is TGTGCCAGCAGTTTAAATGGGCCCGAGTGGTCAGATACGCAGTATTTT. This sequence encodes CASSLNGPEWSDTQYF.

In regard to this clone: A junction end diverges from the germline sequence, so it may reflect a read error. The chain couples TRBV2 to TRBJ2-1, with 13 bases lining up with TRBD2. The germline V gene has CDR1 SNHLY and CDR2 FYNNEI. This CDR3 comprises 15 residues. In nucleotides, the CDR3 is TGTGCCGGCAGCCCGACTAGCGGGGGGCCAAAGTCACAGCTCTTC. Translated, it gives CAGSPTSGGPKSQLF.

This chain joins TRBV4-3 and TRBJ1-6; D perhaps matches TRBD1 (5 bases). Germline CDR1 LGHNA, CDR2 YSLEER. Trimming removed 0 bases at V and 4 bases at J, with 16 bases between. The CDR3 consists of 18 residues. The DNA for the CDR3 is TGCGCCAGCAGCCAAGATGACAGCATGGGAAAATATAATTCACCCCTCCACTTT. Its protein is CASSQDDSMGKYNSPLHF.

This rearrangement joins TRBV13 to TRBJ2-1; TRBD2 matches at 9 bases. Trimming took 2 bases from V and 9 from J; bases not matched to a gene: 2. Germline CDR1 is PRHDT and CDR2 is FYEKMQ (reference sequence). The CDR3 contains 13 residues. The CDR3 is CASSLPSGVEQFF. Written as DNA, the CDR3 is TGTGCCAGCAGCTTACCTAGCGGGGTTGAGCAGTTCTTC.

V usage is TRBV11-2 and J usage is TRBJ2-7; 7 nucleotides agree with TRBD1. CDR1 is SGHAT, CDR2 FQNNGV, per germline. This CDR3 contains 15 residues. V dropped 3 bases and J dropped 3; count of bases not matched to a gene: 8. Written as DNA, the CDR3 is TGTGCCAGCAGCTTGGGACCGGGACAGATCTACGAGCAGTACTTC. It yields the protein CASSLGPGQIYEQYF.

The chain has TRBV6-4 and TRBJ1-4, with D tentatively TRBD1 (6 bases). The CDR3 sequence is 14 residues long. Trimming left V 6 bases short and J 0 bases short, with 8 bases between. Germline V gene lookup returns CDR1 MRHNA and CDR2 SNTAGT. This CDR3 is CASSRQATNEKLFF. CDR3 nucleotide sequence: TGTGCCAGCAGCCGACAGGCAACTAATGAAAAACTGTTTTTT.

The rearrangement joins TRBV20-1 to TRBJ2-7, with a possible D match to TRBD1 (6 bases). Germline V gives CDR1 DFQATT, CDR2 SNEGSKA (reference sequence). The CDR3 is 11 amino acids. V lost 5 bases to trimming and J lost 9 bases, with 14 bases between them. The CDR3 DNA is TGCAGTGCTGACTCAGGGGATCGGCAGTACTTC. As protein: CSADSGDRQYF.

The chain is built from TRBV5-1 and TRBJ2-5, with a weak D call TRBD2 (5 bases). V dropped 1 base and J dropped 5 bases, with 12 bases sitting between them. The length of the CDR3 is 14 residues. Germline V lookup: CDR1 SGHRS, CDR2 YFSETQ. This CDR3 reads CASSLWAGVETQYF. CDR3 nucleotides: TGCGCCAGCAGCTTGTGGGCCGGGGTTGAGACCCAGTACTTC.

V is TRBV19 and J is TRBJ1-2; no firm D call. Trimming cost V 1 base and J 2 bases, with 14 bases left between them. This CDR3 is built from 16 residues. Germline-derived CDR1 and CDR2 are LNHDA and SQIVND (reference sequence). The CDR3 region has the DNA TGTGCCAGTAGTATAGTATTAGTGGGGAGGAACTATGGCTACACCTTC. This gives the protein CASSIVLVGRNYGYTF.

The chain couples TRBV27 to TRBJ2-7, with 10 nucleotides matching TRBD1. Germline V gene lookup returns CDR1 MNHEY and CDR2 SMNVEV (reference sequence). V lost 3 bases, J lost 6 bases, and 8 bases stayed unmatched. This CDR3 is built from 15 residues. This CDR3 is CASSLGGTGAVEQYF. CDR3 DNA: TGTGCCAGCAGTTTGGGGGGGACAGGGGCTGTCGAGCAGTACTTC.

V and J are TRBV12-3 or TRBV12-4 and TRBJ1-2; 9 bases match TRBD1. There are 13 residues in the CDR3. The ends lost 5 bases at V and 7 bases at J; junction bases unmatched: 5. CDR3 DNA: TGTGCCAGCAGTCACAGGGGGCTGGGTGGCTACACCTTC. Its translation is CASSHRGLGGYTF.

This chain connects TRBV18 to TRBJ1-5; D uncertain. The CDR3 length is 13 residues. V was clipped by 3 bases and J by 7 bases, with 10 bases between them. The germline gives CDR1 KGHSH, CDR2 LQKENI. The CDR3 spells CASSPTGYQPQHF. The CDR3 DNA reads as TGTGCCAGCTCACCGACGGGTTACCAGCCCCAGCATTTT.

In its sample, this clone was seen a few times. This CDR3 reads CASSYDRTNEQYF. The DNA for the CDR3 is TGTGCCAGCAGTTACGACAGGACCAACGAGCAGTACTTC. The V and J genes are TRBV6-2 or TRBV6-3 and TRBJ2-7; tentative D call: TRBD1 (6 bases). Per the germline V gene, CDR1 is MNHEY and CDR2 is SVGEGT. There are 13 residues in the CDR3. Deletions cut 2 bases from V and 5 bases from J, with 10 bases between.

CDR3 bases: TGCGCCAGCAGCTTGGACGGCGGCGTCCAAGAGACCCAGTACTTC. Translated, it gives CASSLDGGVQETQYF. The chain is built from TRBV5-1 and TRBJ2-5, with unresolved D. V dropped 0 bases and J dropped 1 base, with 10 bases sitting between them. CDR3 length: 15 residues. Germline V CDR1 and CDR2: SGHRS, YFSETQ.

V usage is TRBV19 and J usage is TRBJ1-2; D gene uncertain. Germline CDR1 and CDR2: LNHDA and SQIVND (reference sequence). V was cut by 4 bases and J by 2 bases, with 5 bases left in between. CDR3 length: 12 residues. The CDR3 DNA reads TGTGCCAGTAGTAGGAGCAACTATGGCTACACCTTC. Encoded protein: CASSRSNYGYTF.

For the CDR3, the DNA is TGTGCCAGCAGCTTAGTAGGGGGTCAGTCGGAAGCTTTCTTT. It translates to CASSLVGGQSEAFF. The chain has TRBV7-8 and TRBJ1-1; TRBD1 is a possible D gene (6 bases). Germline V CDR1 and CDR2: SGHVS, FQNEAQ. This CDR3 comprises 14 residues. The germline V and J ends were trimmed by 1 base and 8 bases, with 14 bases remaining between them.

This chain connects TRBV27 to TRBJ2-7; D is possibly TRBD2 (5 bases). This CDR3 has 14 amino acids. Trimming removed 5 bases from V and 0 bases from J, with 11 bases in between. Germline CDR1 and CDR2: MNHEY and SMNVEV (reference sequence). This chain's CDR3 is CASSPRTFSYEQYF. The CDR3 DNA reads as TGTGCCAGCAGTCCTAGGACTTTCTCCTACGAGCAGTACTTC.

The CDR3 coding sequence is TGTGCCAGCAGTTACTTCGGGGGAACCTACAATGAGCAGTTCTTC. It codes for CASSYFGGTYNEQFF. This chain links TRBV6-5 with TRBJ2-1, with a tentative D call TRBD2 (6 bases). The CDR3 extends over 15 amino acids. CDR1 is MNHEY, CDR2 SVGAGI, per germline. The ends were cut back, 1 base at V and 2 bases at J, with 9 bases in the middle.

V gene TRBV6-2 or TRBV6-3 combines with J gene TRBJ2-3; D remains unclear. Trimming removed 2 bases from V and 2 bases from J, with 11 bases in between. The CDR3 runs to 15 residues. CDR1 is MNHEY and CDR2 is SVGEGT in the germline V gene. The CDR3 spells CASSYRVQLTDTQYF. CDR3 nucleotides: TGTGCCAGCAGTTACCGGGTCCAACTCACAGATACGCAGTATTTT.

This clone turned up a few times. CDR3 sequence reads: CASSLNAATNEKLFF. As DNA, the CDR3 is TGTGCCAGCAGCTTAAACGCAGCAACTAATGAAAAACTGTTTTTT. The V gene is TRBV7-2, the J gene TRBJ1-4; D not certain. Germline-derived CDR1 and CDR2 are SGHTA and FQGNSA. V lost 2 bases to trimming and J lost 0 bases, with 7 bases between them. The CDR3 runs 15 residues.

The chain uses TRBV29-1 and TRBJ1-2; D unresolved. Trimming cost V 5 bases and J 6 bases, with 19 bases left between them. The CDR3 consists of 14 residues. Germline V CDR1 and CDR2: SQVTM, ANQGSEA. The CDR3 DNA follows: TGCAGCGTTCCCCGGGAGCCGTCAAGGGATGGCTACACCTTC. It specifies CSVPREPSRDGYTF.

The chain carries TRBV9 and TRBJ1-2; weak D call: TRBD1 (6 bases). This CDR3 spans 15 amino acids. The V gene's germline CDR1 is SGDLS and CDR2 YYNGEE. V was pared by 4 bases and J by 7 bases, with 20 bases between. CDR3 protein: CASSPRQDSLGGYTF. The DNA of the CDR3 is TGTGCCAGCAGCCCCCGACAGGATTCGTTAGGTGGCTACACCTTC.

This chain links TRBV2 with TRBJ1-1; tentative D call: TRBD1 (5 bases). Germline V gene data show CDR1 as SNHLY and CDR2 as FYNNEI. Trimming removed 5 bases at V and 0 bases at J, with 10 bases between. CDR3 length equals 14 residues. The CDR3 here is CASSPQGLNTEAFF. DNA for the CDR3: TGTGCCAGCAGTCCCCAGGGTTTGAACACTGAAGCTTTCTTT.

This clone was detected a few times. The chain joins TRBV19 to TRBJ2-6; no firm D call. CDR3 length: 16 residues. Trimming took 3 bases from V and 0 from J, leaving 9 bases between them. CDR1 and CDR2 (germline): LNHDA, SQIVND (reference sequence). As DNA, the CDR3 is TGTGCCAGTAGTATCGGCGGATACTCTGGGGCCAACGTCCTGACTTTC. Translating gives CASSIGGYSGANVLTF. Combining the CDR3 with reference TRBV19 and TRBJ2-6 gives the whole variable domain DGGITQSPKYLFRKEGQNVTLSCEQNLNHDAMYWYRQDPGQGLRLIYYSQIVNDFQKGDIAEGYSVSREKKESFPLTVTSAQKNPTAFYLCASSIGGYSGANVLTFGAGSRLTVL.

The chain joins TRBV28 to TRBJ1-1; 9 bases align to TRBD1. From germline, CDR1 is MDHEN and CDR2 SYDVKM. The length of the CDR3 is 15 residues. Trimming cost V 5 bases and J 4 bases; bases outside gene matches: 8. CDR3 bases: TGTGCCAGCAGTCCCCCCGGACAGGGGCCCACTGAAGCTTTCTTT. It encodes CASSPPGQGPTEAFF.